This TCR beta chain was captured in a study of early T cells in non-severe SARS-CoV-2 infection. As for the study in general: Sequencing input comprised bulk RNA from unsorted whole blood; chain pairing was not available.

Via MiXCR, TCRdb re-called the 5' RACE reads, giving one row per CDR3 protein. Among fewer than 75,000 distinct CDR3 sequences, around 20% were seen once, and the ten largest hold around 9.8%. This clonotype has at least ten counts. The CDR3 runs to 13 residues. V was shortened by 2 bases and J by 11 bases, with 15 bases between the two germline ends. The germline V gene has CDR1 SGHTA and CDR2 FQGNSA. This sequence originates from an adult who was a healthcare worker with PCR-confirmed SARS-CoV-2 infection or an uninfected control (not recorded which). The starting material was whole blood, obtained at baseline. The chain uses TRBV7-2 and TRBJ1-1; the D is unclear. The DNA of the CDR3 is TGTGCCAGCAGCTTACGAAGGACCGAGCAGGCTTTCTTT. The encoded protein is CASSLRRTEQAFF.